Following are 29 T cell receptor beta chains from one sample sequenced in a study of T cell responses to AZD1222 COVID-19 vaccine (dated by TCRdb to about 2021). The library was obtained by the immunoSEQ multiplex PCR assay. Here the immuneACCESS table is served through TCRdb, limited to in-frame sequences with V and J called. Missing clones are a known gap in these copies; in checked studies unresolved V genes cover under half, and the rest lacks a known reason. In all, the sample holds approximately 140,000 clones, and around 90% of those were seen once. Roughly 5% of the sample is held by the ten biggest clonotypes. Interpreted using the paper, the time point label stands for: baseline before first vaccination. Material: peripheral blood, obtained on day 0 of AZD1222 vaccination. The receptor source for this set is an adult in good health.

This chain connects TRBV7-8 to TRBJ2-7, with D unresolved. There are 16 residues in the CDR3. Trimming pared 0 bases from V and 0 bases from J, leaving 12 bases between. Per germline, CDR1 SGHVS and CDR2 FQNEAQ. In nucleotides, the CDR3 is TGTGCCAGCAGCTTAGCGTCCGCTCAAGGCTCCTACGAGCAGTACTTC. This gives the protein CASSLASAQGSYEQYF.

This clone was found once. In DNA, the CDR3 is TGTGCCAGCAGTGACAAGGGGGGTGGCTACACCTTC. As protein: CASSDKGGGYTF. This chain joins TRBV25-1 and TRBJ1-2, with D perhaps TRBD1 (6 bases). The ends were cut back, 3 bases at V and 7 bases at J, with 9 bases in the middle. CDR1 is MGHDK, CDR2 SYGVNS, per germline. CDR3 length equals 12 residues.

The CDR3 sequence: CASSKDSLYSPLHF. The CDR3 coding sequence is TGCGCCAGCAGCAAAGACAGCCTTTATTCACCCCTCCACTTT. V usage is TRBV5-1 and J usage is TRBJ1-6, with TRBD1 as a possible D gene (5 bases). The CDR3 is made up of 14 amino acids. Germline V gives CDR1 SGHRS, CDR2 YFSETQ. The V end lost 4 bases, the J end lost 8 bases, and 13 bases lay between the germline ends.

CDR3 amino acids: CASSRTVANEKLFF. The CDR3 DNA reads as TGTGCCAGTAGTAGGACAGTTGCTAATGAAAAACTGTTTTTT. The chain couples TRBV19 to TRBJ1-4; possible D gene TRBD1, 6 bases. The CDR3 contains 14 residues. Trimming pared 4 bases from V and 3 bases from J, leaving 9 bases between. Germline assignment: CDR1 LNHDA and CDR2 SQIVND (reference sequence).

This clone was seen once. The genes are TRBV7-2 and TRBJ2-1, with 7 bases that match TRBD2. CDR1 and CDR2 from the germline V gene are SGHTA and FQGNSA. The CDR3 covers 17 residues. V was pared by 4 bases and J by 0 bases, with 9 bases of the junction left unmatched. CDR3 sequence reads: CASSSPTAGYSYNEQFF. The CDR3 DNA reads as TGTGCCAGCAGCTCGCCGACAGCGGGGTACTCCTACAATGAGCAGTTCTTC.

CDR3 bases: TGTGCCAGCAGCTTCTACACGGGTTCACCCCTCCACTTT. It translates to CASSFYTGSPLHF. The genes are TRBV28 and TRBJ1-6; D unresolved. V was cut by 6 bases and J by 9 bases, with 12 bases left in between. Germline-derived CDR1 and CDR2 are MDHEN and SYDVKM. This CDR3 comprises 13 residues.

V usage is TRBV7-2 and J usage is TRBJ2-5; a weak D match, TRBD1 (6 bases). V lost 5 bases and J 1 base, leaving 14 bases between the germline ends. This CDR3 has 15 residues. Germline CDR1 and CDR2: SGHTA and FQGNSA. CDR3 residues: CASSTGLGVQETQYF. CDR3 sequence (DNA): TGTGCCAGCAGCACAGGGTTAGGCGTCCAAGAGACCCAGTACTTC. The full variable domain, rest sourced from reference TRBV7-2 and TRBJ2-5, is GAGVSQSPSNKVTEKGKDVELRCDPISGHTALYWYRQSLGQGLEFLIYFQGNSAPDKSGLPSDRFSAERTGGSVSTLTIQRTQQEDSAVYLCASSTGLGVQETQYFGPGTRLLVL.

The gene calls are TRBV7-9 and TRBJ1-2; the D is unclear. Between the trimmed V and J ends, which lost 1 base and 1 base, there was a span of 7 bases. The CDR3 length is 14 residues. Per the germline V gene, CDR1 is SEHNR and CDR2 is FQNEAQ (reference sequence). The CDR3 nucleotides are TGTGCCAGCAGCTTAGTCGGGCTTAACTATGGCTACACCTTC. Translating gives CASSLVGLNYGYTF.

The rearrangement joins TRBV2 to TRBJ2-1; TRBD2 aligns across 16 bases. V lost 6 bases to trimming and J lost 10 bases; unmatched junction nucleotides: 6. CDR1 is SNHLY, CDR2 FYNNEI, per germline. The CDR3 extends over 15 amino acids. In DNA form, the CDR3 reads TGTGCCAGCAGGGCCGGGACTAGCGGGAGGGACGAGCAGTTCTTC. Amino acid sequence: CASRAGTSGRDEQFF.

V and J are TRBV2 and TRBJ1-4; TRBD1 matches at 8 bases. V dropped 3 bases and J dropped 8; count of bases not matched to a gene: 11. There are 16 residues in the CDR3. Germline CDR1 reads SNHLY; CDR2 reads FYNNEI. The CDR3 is CASSEDRAANGEKLFF. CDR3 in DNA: TGTGCCAGCAGTGAGGACAGGGCGGCGAATGGGGAAAAACTGTTTTTT.

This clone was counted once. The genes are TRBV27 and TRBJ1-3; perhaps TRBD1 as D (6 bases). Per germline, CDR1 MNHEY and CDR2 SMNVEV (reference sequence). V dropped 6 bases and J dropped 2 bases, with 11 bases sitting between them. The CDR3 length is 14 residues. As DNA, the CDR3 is TGTGCCAGCAGCCCGACAGGCCCTGGAAACACCATATATTTT. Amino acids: CASSPTGPGNTIYF.

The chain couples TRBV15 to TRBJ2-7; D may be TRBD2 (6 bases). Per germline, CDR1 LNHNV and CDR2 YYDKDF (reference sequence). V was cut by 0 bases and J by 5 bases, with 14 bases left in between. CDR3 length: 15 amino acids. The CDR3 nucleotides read TGTGCCACCAGCAGAGATGCCGGGACTCCAGACGAGCAGTACTTC. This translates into CATSRDAGTPDEQYF.

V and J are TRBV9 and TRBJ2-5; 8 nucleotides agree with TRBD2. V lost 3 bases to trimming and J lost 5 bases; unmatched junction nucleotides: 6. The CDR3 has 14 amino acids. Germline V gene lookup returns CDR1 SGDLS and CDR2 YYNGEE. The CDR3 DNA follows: TGTGCCAGCAGCGCGGGGGGGGTTGAGGAGACCCAGTACTTC. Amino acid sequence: CASSAGGVEETQYF.

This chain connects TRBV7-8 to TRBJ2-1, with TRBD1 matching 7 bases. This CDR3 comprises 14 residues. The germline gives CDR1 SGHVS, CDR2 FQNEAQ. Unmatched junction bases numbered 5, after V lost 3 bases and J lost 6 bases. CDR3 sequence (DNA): TGTGCCAGCAGCTTCCCAGGGGGTTCCAATGAGCAGTTCTTC. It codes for CASSFPGGSNEQFF.

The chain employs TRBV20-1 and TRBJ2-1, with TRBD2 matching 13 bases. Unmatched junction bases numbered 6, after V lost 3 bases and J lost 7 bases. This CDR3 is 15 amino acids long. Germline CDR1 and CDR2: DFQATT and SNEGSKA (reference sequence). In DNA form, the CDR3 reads TGCAGTGCTAGTTCCGGGACTAGCGGGATGAATGAGCAGTTCTTC. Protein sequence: CSASSGTSGMNEQFF.

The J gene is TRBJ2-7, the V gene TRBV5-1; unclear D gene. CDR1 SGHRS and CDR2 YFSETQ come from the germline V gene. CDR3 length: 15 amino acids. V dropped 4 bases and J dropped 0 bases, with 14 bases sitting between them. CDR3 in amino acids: CASSGVGDSSYEQYF. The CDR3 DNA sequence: TGCGCCAGCAGCGGGGTGGGTGATAGCTCCTACGAGCAGTACTTC.

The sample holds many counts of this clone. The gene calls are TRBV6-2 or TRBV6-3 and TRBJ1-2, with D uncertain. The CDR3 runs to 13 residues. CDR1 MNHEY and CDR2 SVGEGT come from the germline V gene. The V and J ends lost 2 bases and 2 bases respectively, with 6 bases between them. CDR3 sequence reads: CASSYRENYGYTF. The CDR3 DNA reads TGTGCCAGCAGTTACCGAGAGAACTATGGCTACACCTTC.

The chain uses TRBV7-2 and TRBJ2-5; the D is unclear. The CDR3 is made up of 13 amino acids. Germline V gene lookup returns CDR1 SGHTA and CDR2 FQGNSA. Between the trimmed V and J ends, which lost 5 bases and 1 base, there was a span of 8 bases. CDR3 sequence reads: CASSPRTQETQYF. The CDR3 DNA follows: TGTGCCAGCAGCCCCAGGACCCAAGAGACCCAGTACTTC.

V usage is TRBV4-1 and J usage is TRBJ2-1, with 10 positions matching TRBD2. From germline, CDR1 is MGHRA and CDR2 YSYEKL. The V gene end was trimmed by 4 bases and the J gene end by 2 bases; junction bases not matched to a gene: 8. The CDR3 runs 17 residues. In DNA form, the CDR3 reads TGCGCCAGCAGCCTCTACAGGACTAGCGGAACCTACAATGAGCAGTTCTTC. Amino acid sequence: CASSLYRTSGTYNEQFF.

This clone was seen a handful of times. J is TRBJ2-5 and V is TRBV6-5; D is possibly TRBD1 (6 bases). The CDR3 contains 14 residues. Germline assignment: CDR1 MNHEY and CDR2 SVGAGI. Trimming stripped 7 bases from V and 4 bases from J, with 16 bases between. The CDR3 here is CASIERGLGETQYF. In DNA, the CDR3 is TGTGCCAGCATCGAGAGGGGGTTGGGAGAGACCCAGTACTTC.

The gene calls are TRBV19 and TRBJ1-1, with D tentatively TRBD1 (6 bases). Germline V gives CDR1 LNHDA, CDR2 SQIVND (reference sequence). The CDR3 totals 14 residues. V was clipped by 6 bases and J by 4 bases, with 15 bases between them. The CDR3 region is CASRLTGSGTEAFF. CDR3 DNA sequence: TGTGCCAGTAGACTGACAGGTTCGGGCACTGAAGCTTTCTTT.

The chain's CDR3 is CASSSVRGSNSPLHF. DNA for the CDR3: TGTGCCAGCTCATCCGTCCGGGGTTCTAATTCACCCCTCCACTTT. The genes are TRBV18 and TRBJ1-6; D is unclear. V was trimmed by 5 bases and J by 6 bases, leaving 14 bases between them. In germline, CDR1 is KGHSH, CDR2 LQKENI. The CDR3 covers 15 residues.

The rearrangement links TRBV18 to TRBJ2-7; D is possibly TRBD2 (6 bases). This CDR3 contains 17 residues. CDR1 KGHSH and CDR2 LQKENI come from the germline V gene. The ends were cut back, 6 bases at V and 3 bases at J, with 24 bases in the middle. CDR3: CASSAGGTPGEDYEQYF. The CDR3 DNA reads TGTGCCAGCTCCGCCGGCGGGACGCCCGGGGAGGACTACGAGCAGTACTTC.

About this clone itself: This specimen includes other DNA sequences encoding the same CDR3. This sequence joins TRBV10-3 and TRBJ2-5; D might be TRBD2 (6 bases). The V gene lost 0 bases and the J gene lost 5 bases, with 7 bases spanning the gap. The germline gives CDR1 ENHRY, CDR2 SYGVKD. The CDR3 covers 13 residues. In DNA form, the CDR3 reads TGTGCCATCAGTGAGTCTGGGGGGGAGACCCAGTACTTC. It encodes CAISESGGETQYF.

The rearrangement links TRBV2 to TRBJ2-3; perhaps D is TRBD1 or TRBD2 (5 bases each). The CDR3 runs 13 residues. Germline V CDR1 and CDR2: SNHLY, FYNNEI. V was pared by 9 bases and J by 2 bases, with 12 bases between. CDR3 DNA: TGTGCCAGTGGTGGGGGTCTCACAGATACGCAGTATTTT. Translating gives CASGGGLTDTQYF.

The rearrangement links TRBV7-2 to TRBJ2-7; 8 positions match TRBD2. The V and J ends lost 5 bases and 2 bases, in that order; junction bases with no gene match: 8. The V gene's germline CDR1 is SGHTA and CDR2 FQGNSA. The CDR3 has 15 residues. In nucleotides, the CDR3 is TGTGCCAGCAGCCCCCGGGGGGGACCCCCCTACGAGCAGTACTTC. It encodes CASSPRGGPPYEQYF.

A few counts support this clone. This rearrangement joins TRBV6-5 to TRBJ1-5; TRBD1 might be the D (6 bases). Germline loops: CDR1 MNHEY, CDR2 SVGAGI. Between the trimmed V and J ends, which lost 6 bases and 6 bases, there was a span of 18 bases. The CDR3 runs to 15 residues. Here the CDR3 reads CASSPEGGAGQPQHF. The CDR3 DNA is TGTGCCAGCAGCCCGGAGGGGGGCGCGGGTCAGCCCCAGCATTTT.

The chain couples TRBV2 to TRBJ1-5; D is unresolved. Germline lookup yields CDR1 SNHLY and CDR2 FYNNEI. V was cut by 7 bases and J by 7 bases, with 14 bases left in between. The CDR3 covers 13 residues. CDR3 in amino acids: CASTWEPRQPQHF. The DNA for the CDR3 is TGTGCCAGCACCTGGGAACCACGGCAGCCCCAGCATTTT.

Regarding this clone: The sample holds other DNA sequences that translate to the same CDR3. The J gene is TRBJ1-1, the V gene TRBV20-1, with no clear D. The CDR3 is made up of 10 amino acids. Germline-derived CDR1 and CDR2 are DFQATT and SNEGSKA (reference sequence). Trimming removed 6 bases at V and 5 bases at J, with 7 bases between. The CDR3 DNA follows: TGCAGTGCCGCGGGGACTGAAGCTTTCTTT. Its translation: CSAAGTEAFF.